The rows below give T cell receptor beta chains drawn from one sample of a study of CD8 T cells in Susac syndrome. Each CDR3 protein gets one entry after TCRdb re-called the immunoSEQ multiplex PCR reads with MiXCR. The repertoire holds about 140,000 distinct CDR3 sequences, with 85% to 95% as singletons. The material sequenced was CD4+ T cells from PBMCs. These receptors were taken from a human donor with Susac syndrome. The CDR3 runs from the conserved cysteine through the conserved F or W. Each record gives: CDR3 length, clone size, J gene, V gene, D gene, CDR3 protein, CDR3 DNA. A D gene is named only where the DNA matches it firmly. Size values are once, few and many counts, or a class for expanded clones, and some rows have none.

cdr3_length: 15
clone_size: NA
j_call: TRBJ2-3
v_call: TRBV7-2
d_call: TRBD2
cdr3_aa: CASSGSGSYGDTQYF
cdr3_nt: TGTGCCAGCAGCGGTAGCGGGAGTTATGGAGATACGCAGTATTTT

cdr3_length: 15
clone_size: NA
j_call: TRBJ2-1
v_call: TRBV10-3
d_call: NA
cdr3_aa: CAILDRIGSYNEQFF
cdr3_nt: TGTGCCATCCTAGACCGAATAGGCTCCTACAATGAGCAGTTCTTC

cdr3_length: 15
clone_size: NA
j_call: TRBJ2-5
v_call: TRBV25-1
d_call: NA
cdr3_aa: CASSATGGVGETQYF
cdr3_nt: TGTGCCAGCAGTGCAACAGGGGGGGTAGGGGAGACCCAGTACTTC

cdr3_length: 16
clone_size: NA
j_call: TRBJ2-3
v_call: TRBV6-2/TRBV6-3
d_call: TRBD1
cdr3_aa: CASSPYEGAGTDTQYF
cdr3_nt: TGTGCCAGCAGCCCATACGAGGGGGCAGGCACAGATACGCAGTATTTT

cdr3_length: 15
clone_size: once
j_call: TRBJ2-5
v_call: TRBV29-1
d_call: TRBD1
cdr3_aa: CSVEYLGQGQETQYF
cdr3_nt: TGCAGCGTTGAATATTTGGGACAGGGCCAAGAGACCCAGTACTTC

cdr3_length: 16
clone_size: NA
j_call: TRBJ1-1
v_call: TRBV7-9
d_call: NA
cdr3_aa: CASSYRRGPGNTEAFF
cdr3_nt: TGTGCCAGCAGCTACCGGAGAGGGCCTGGGAACACTGAAGCTTTCTTT

cdr3_length: 13
clone_size: once
j_call: TRBJ2-3
v_call: TRBV9
d_call: NA
cdr3_aa: CASSGNTADTQYF
cdr3_nt: TGTGCCAGCAGCGGAAACACGGCAGATACGCAGTATTTT

cdr3_length: 15
clone_size: NA
j_call: TRBJ2-1
v_call: TRBV9
d_call: NA
cdr3_aa: CASSVVESRSNEQFF
cdr3_nt: TGTGCCAGCAGCGTAGTCGAGAGTCGGTCCAATGAGCAGTTCTTC

cdr3_length: 14
clone_size: NA
j_call: TRBJ1-3
v_call: TRBV30
d_call: NA
cdr3_aa: CAWIPGPWGNTIYF
cdr3_nt: TGTGCCTGGATCCCTGGACCGTGGGGAAACACCATATATTTT

cdr3_length: 12
clone_size: NA
j_call: TRBJ2-3
v_call: TRBV23-1
d_call: NA
cdr3_aa: CASSYRVDTQYF
cdr3_nt: TGCGCCAGCAGTTACAGGGTTGATACGCAGTATTTT

cdr3_length: 17
clone_size: NA
j_call: TRBJ2-5
v_call: TRBV20-1
d_call: NA
cdr3_aa: CSARTTASKPIQETQYF
cdr3_nt: TGCAGTGCTCGTACAACAGCCTCCAAGCCCATCCAAGAGACCCAGTACTTC

cdr3_length: 14
clone_size: NA
j_call: TRBJ2-1
v_call: TRBV27
d_call: TRBD1
cdr3_aa: CASAGGQGFSEQFF
cdr3_nt: TGTGCCAGCGCAGGGGGACAGGGTTTCAGTGAGCAGTTCTTC

cdr3_length: 12
clone_size: NA
j_call: TRBJ1-2
v_call: TRBV30
d_call: NA
cdr3_aa: CAWTGLPYGYTF
cdr3_nt: TGTGCCTGGACAGGGCTCCCCTATGGCTACACCTTC

cdr3_length: 13
clone_size: NA
j_call: TRBJ1-1
v_call: TRBV7-2
d_call: TRBD1
cdr3_aa: CASSTRQGVEAFF
cdr3_nt: TGTGCCAGCAGCACACGACAGGGAGTTGAAGCTTTCTTT

cdr3_length: 16
clone_size: once
j_call: TRBJ2-1
v_call: TRBV7-8
d_call: TRBD1
cdr3_aa: CASSPRRDREVNEQFF
cdr3_nt: TGTGCCAGCAGCCCCCGCCGGGACAGGGAGGTCAATGAGCAGTTCTTC

cdr3_length: 15
clone_size: NA
j_call: TRBJ2-7
v_call: TRBV10-3
d_call: NA
cdr3_aa: CAISESVSGSYEQYF
cdr3_nt: TGTGCCATCAGTGAGTCGGTTAGCGGATCCTACGAGCAGTACTTC

cdr3_length: 13
clone_size: NA
j_call: TRBJ2-7
v_call: TRBV24-1
d_call: NA
cdr3_aa: CATSDFRGYEQYF
cdr3_nt: TGTGCCACCAGTGATTTTCGGGGGTACGAGCAGTACTTC

cdr3_length: 13
clone_size: NA
j_call: TRBJ2-1
v_call: TRBV7-9
d_call: NA
cdr3_aa: CASSLAQLNEQFF
cdr3_nt: TGTGCCAGCAGCTTAGCCCAGTTAAATGAGCAGTTCTTC

cdr3_length: 13
clone_size: once
j_call: TRBJ2-7
v_call: TRBV20-1
d_call: TRBD2
cdr3_aa: CSAPGGGTYEQYF
cdr3_nt: TGCAGTGCCCCCGGGGGAGGGACCTACGAGCAGTACTTC

cdr3_length: 15
clone_size: medium-sized
j_call: TRBJ1-4
v_call: TRBV7-2
d_call: NA
cdr3_aa: CASSLDSATNEKLFF
cdr3_nt: TGTGCCAGCAGCCTCGACAGTGCAACTAATGAAAAACTGTTTTTT

cdr3_length: 12
clone_size: NA
j_call: TRBJ2-5
v_call: TRBV25-1
d_call: NA
cdr3_aa: CASSEGQETQYF
cdr3_nt: TGTGCCAGCAGTGAAGGTCAAGAGACCCAGTACTTC

cdr3_length: 15
clone_size: NA
j_call: TRBJ1-2
v_call: TRBV4-3
d_call: NA
cdr3_aa: CASSQDFRESYGYTF
cdr3_nt: TGCGCCAGCAGCCAAGATTTTCGGGAAAGCTATGGCTACACCTTC